This T cell receptor beta chain is from a study of blood T cell repertoires in COVID-19 (dated by TCRdb to the early 2020s). Some background on the complete study: Samples covering the acute and convalescent phases of COVID-19 were provided by collaborators in the United States, Italy and Spain. Where HLA class I and class II types were available, the types were taken from metadata supplied by the sample provider, not from assay-based typing. The material from the prospective study consisted of cDNA or gDNA derived from T cells, B-cell-depleted T cells, or PBMCs. The samples were drawn from the first 160 participants of the ongoing ImmuneRACE study and from some 1,300 subjects provided by 6 global collaborators. The repertoires were released in a freely available public database intended as a resource for research on the immune response to SARS-CoV-2. The dataset comprised deeply sampled blood TCRbeta repertoires from subjects exposed to, actively infected with, or recovered from COVID-19. The sample metadata nearly always contained a de-identified subject ID, COVID-19 status, age in years and sex. Points the paper makes about the study in general: The quantity of clinical and demographic metadata differed by source and by participant and was supplied without curation.

TCRbeta CDR3 regions were amplified from genomic DNA by means of the immunoSEQ Assay, a bias-controlled multiplex PCR. On the study's bioinformatics: Nucleated cell counts per sample were estimated from amplification of reference gene primers within the assay. Sequence reads were collapsed and filtered to measure the absolute abundance of every unique TCRbeta CDR3 rearrangement. For each sample, productive Simpson clonality was calculated as the square root of Simpson's diversity index over productive rearrangements. Entries here come from immuneACCESS through TCRdb and include only in-frame sequences with V and J called. Some clones fail to appear in such tables; in the studies checked, an unresolved V gene covers under half of the shortfall, and the cause of the remainder is unknown. D and trimming come from the DNA, and the V and J calls and clone size come from that table. Within this sample are about 100,000 clones, with roughly 80% of them counted one time only. About 4.1% of the sample belongs to the ten largest clones.

Comments on this clone: Its specific antigen is unknown. No much larger clone is present one base from it, and per-base qualities are unavailable.

Whole blood was collected in K2EDTA tubes by collaborating institutions according to the institutions' own protocols. Collaborator samples were shipped for TCRbeta analysis as frozen whole blood, isolated PBMCs, or DNA extracted from either sample type. Reading the germline V gene gives CDR1 ENHRY and CDR2 SYGVKD. The junction shows trimming of 2 bases on V and 7 bases on J, and the gene matches do not reach 7 bases of it. The CDR3 numbers 16 residues from cysteine through phenylalanine. Just CDR3 DNA is preserved here, 48 bases in frame from base 1. The sequenced sample was peripheral blood. This TCR was recovered from a man aged 55 to 69 with acute or convalescent COVID-19. This receptor chain uses TRBV10-3 and TRBJ2-1; 11 central nucleotides agree with TRBD1. The CDR3 region: CAISEAGTGGGNEQFF. The DNA sequence is as follows: TGTGCCATCAGTGAGGCCGGGACAGGGGGTGGAAATGAGCAGTTCTTC.